One and the same sample provided the 5 T cell receptor beta chains below, sequenced in a study of blood T cell repertoires in COVID-19. Clones were read by immunoSEQ multiplex PCR, and TCRdb kept only the in-frame ones, dropping some. The sample includes around 210,000 clones, almost 90% of them seen just once. Sample: peripheral blood. The receptors originated from a man aged 18 to 29 with active or convalescent COVID-19.

The chain links TRBV19 to TRBJ2-7; D may be TRBD1 (5 bases). Germline V gives CDR1 LNHDA, CDR2 SQIVND (reference sequence). This CDR3 region has 17 residues. V dropped 6 bases and J dropped 1 base, with 22 bases sitting between them. The CDR3 region is CASRGRGGAFDSYEQYF. For the CDR3, the DNA is TGTGCCAGTAGAGGACGAGGTGGGGCCTTCGATTCCTACGAGCAGTACTTC.

This chain connects TRBV5-8 to TRBJ1-5; D possibly corresponds to TRBD1 (5 bases). The CDR3 covers 15 residues. The V end was cut by 2 bases, the J end by 2 bases, with 11 bases between. Per the germline V gene, CDR1 is SGHTS and CDR2 is YDEGEE. This chain's CDR3 is CASSFGGSGNQPQHF. The CDR3 region has the DNA TGTGCCAGCAGCTTCGGGGGTTCGGGCAATCAGCCCCAGCATTTT.

The chain carries TRBV21-1 and TRBJ2-1; TRBD2 is taken as the D call from the table, unchecked against the DNA. TRBV21-1 is marked as a pseudogene. The CDR3 has 17 residues. CDR3 sequence (DNA): TGTGCCAGCAGCAAAGGTCCCTCTAGCGGGAGTTACAATGAGCAGTTCTTC. This encodes CASSKGPSSGSYNEQFF.

This clone has only a few counts. The chain recombines TRBV19 with TRBJ1-4; TRBD1 matches 12 bases. The junction had 4 bases not matched to a gene; V was cut back by 5 bases and J by 3 bases. The CDR3 is 16 residues long. Germline V gives CDR1 LNHDA, CDR2 SQIVND (reference sequence). CDR3 sequence: CASSGTGGAPNEKLFF. The DNA for the CDR3 is TGTGCCAGTAGTGGGACAGGGGGCGCACCTAATGAAAAACTGTTTTTT.

The V call is TRBV19, the J call TRBJ1-2; 7 bases are shared with TRBD1. Trimming removed 4 bases from V and 0 bases from J; junction bases left unmatched: 5. Germline V lookup: CDR1 LNHDA, CDR2 SQIVND (reference sequence). The CDR3 has 15 amino acids. CDR3 bases: TGTGCCAGTAGTACGGGGACAGATTCTAACTATGGCTACACCTTC. This translates into CASSTGTDSNYGYTF. Supplemented by reference TRBV19 and TRBJ1-2, the full variable domain reads DGGITQSPKYLFRKEGQNVTLSCEQNLNHDAMYWYRQDPGQGLRLIYYSQIVNDFQKGDIAEGYSVSREKKESFPLTVTSAQKNPTAFYLCASSTGTDSNYGYTFGSGTRLTVV.